The clone carrying this T cell receptor (beta chain) was counted at least ten times. This sample is part of a study of neurological immune-mediated disorders. By 5'RACE with 10-nucleotide random UMIs, the cDNA was made. The output of every sequencing run, over 180 million TCR-beta sequences, came from 15-18 subjects. TCRdb reprocessed the 5' RACE reads with MiXCR, giving one entry per CDR3 protein. The data contain tens of thousands of distinct CDR3 sequences, roughly 12% of them singletons. The germline CDR1 and CDR2 sequences are LGHNA and YNFKEQ. This CDR3 has 16 residues. V lost 0 bases to trimming and J lost 5 bases; unmatched junction nucleotides: 6.

This sequence originates from an older woman with HTLV-1-associated myelopathy (HAM/TSP). The chain carries TRBV4-2 and TRBJ2-3; 9 positions match TRBD2. Material for sequencing was PBMCs. CDR3 sequence (DNA): TGTGCCAGCAGCCAAGAAGGGCGGGAGGGCCAAGATACGCAGTATTTT. It is translated as CASSQEGREGQDTQYF.